Sequencing of this TCR beta chain was carried out in a study of shared clonotypes between healthy human individuals. Overall study: The donor group consisted of a couple of women and three men, aged 18 to 49.

The CDR3 has 15 residues. Germline loops: CDR1 SGHDN, CDR2 FVKESK. V dropped 5 bases and J dropped 0 bases, with 8 bases sitting between them. Clones were read by immunoSEQ multiplex PCR, and TCRdb kept only the in-frame ones, dropping some. Of some 1,600,000 clones detected, about 98% appear once; the ten largest clones hold roughly 0.45%. Source material: naive CD4+ T cells sorted from blood. As for subset: CD45RA+ positively selected. This TCR was recovered from a man aged 25 to 45 in good health. The chain links TRBV14 to TRBJ2-6; perhaps D is TRBD1 or TRBD2 (5 bases each). In DNA form, the CDR3 reads TGTGCCAGCAGCTGGGGGAGCTCTGGGGCCAACGTCCTGACTTTC. It yields the protein CASSWGSSGANVLTF.